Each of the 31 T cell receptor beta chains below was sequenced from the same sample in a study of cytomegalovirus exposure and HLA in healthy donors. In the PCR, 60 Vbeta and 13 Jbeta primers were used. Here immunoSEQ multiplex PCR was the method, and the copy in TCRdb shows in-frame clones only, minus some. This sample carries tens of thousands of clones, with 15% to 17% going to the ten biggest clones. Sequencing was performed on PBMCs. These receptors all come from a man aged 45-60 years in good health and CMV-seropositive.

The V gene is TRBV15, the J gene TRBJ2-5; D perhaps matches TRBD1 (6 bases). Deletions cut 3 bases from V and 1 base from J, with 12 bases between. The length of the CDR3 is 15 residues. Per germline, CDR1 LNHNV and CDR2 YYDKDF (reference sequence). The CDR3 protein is CATSSVGTLQETQYF. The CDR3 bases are TGTGCCACCAGCAGTGTAGGGACACTCCAAGAGACCCAGTACTTC.

CDR3: CASSSSQRELLYEQYF. Written as DNA, the CDR3 is TGTGCCAGCAGTTCATCCCAGCGGGAGCTTCTTTACGAGCAGTACTTC. The rearrangement uses TRBV27 and TRBJ2-7, with 8 bases aligning to TRBD2. This CDR3 region has 16 residues. With 4 bases clipped from V and 4 bases from J, the junction kept 12 bases outside the gene matches. Germline CDR1 MNHEY, CDR2 SMNVEV (reference sequence).

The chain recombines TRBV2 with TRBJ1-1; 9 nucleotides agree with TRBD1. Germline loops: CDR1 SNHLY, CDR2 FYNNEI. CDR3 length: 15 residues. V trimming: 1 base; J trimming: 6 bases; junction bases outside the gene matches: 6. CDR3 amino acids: CASSEGWDRASEAFF. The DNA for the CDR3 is TGTGCCAGCAGTGAAGGATGGGACAGGGCTTCTGAAGCTTTCTTT.

DNA of the CDR3: TGTGCCAGCAGCCCCGGGACTCTAAGCAATCAGCCCCAGCATTTT. This encodes CASSPGTLSNQPQHF. This chain links TRBV7-2 with TRBJ1-5, with D possibly being TRBD1 (5 bases). The germline V and J ends were trimmed by 5 bases and 1 base, with 12 bases remaining between them. This CDR3 has 15 amino acids. Looked up from germline, CDR1 is SGHTA and CDR2 is FQGNSA.

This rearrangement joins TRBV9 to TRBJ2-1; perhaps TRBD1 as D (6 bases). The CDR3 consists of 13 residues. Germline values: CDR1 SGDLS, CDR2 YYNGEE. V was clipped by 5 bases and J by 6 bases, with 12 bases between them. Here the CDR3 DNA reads TGTGCCAGCAGGGGAATAGGGGGCAATGAGCAGTTCTTC. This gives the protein CASRGIGGNEQFF.

This CDR3 is CASSLGQGAFF. CDR3 in DNA: TGTGCCAGCAGCTTAGGACAGGGGGCTTTCTTT. V gene TRBV7-9 combines with J gene TRBJ1-1, with 8 bases fitting TRBD1. Germline CDR1 reads SEHNR; CDR2 reads FQNEAQ (reference sequence). This CDR3 is 11 amino acids long. The V gene end was trimmed by 1 base and the J gene end by 11 bases; junction bases not matched to a gene: 0. Filled out from reference TRBV7-9 and TRBJ1-1, the complete variable domain reads DTGVSQNPRHKITKRGQNVTFRCDPISEHNRLYWYRQTLGQGPEFLTYFQNEAQLEKSRLLSDRFSAERPKGSFSTLEIQRTEQGDSAMYLCASSLGQGAFFGQGTRLTVV.

CDR3: CASSGGLGTEAFF. The CDR3 DNA is TGTGCCAGCAGTGGGGGCTTGGGCACTGAAGCTTTCTTT. V gene TRBV2 combines with J gene TRBJ1-1; D is possibly TRBD1 (5 bases). Germline V CDR1 and CDR2: SNHLY, FYNNEI. The V end lost 4 bases, the J end lost 4 bases, and 10 bases lay between the germline ends. The CDR3 spans 13 residues.

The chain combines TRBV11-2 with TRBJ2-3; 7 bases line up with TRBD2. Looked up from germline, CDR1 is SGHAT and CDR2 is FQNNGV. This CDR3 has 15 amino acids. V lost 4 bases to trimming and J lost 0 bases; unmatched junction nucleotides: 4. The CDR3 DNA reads TGTGCCAGCAGCTCTAGCGGAGCTAGCACAGATACGCAGTATTTT. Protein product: CASSSSGASTDTQYF.

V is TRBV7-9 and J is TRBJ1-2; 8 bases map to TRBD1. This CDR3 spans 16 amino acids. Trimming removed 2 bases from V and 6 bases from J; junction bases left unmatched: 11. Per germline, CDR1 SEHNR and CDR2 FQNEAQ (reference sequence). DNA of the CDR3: TGTGCCAGCAGCTTATTTTCAGCGACAGGGGATAATGGCTACACCTTC. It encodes CASSLFSATGDNGYTF.

The CDR3 sequence: CSVDPYEQFF. CDR3 bases: TGCAGCGTCGATCCCTACGAGCAGTTCTTC. The J gene is TRBJ2-1, the V gene TRBV29-1; D gene uncertain. V lost 6 bases, J lost 10 bases, and 10 bases lay in between. The germline CDR1 and CDR2 sequences are SQVTM and ANQGSEA. CDR3 length equals 10 residues.

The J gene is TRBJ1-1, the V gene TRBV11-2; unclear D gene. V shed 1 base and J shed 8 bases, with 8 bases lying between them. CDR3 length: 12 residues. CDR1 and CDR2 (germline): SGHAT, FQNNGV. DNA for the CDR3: TGTGCCAGCAGCTTAGGTCCGGGGGAAGCTTTCTTT. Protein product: CASSLGPGEAFF.

The CDR3 bases are TGTGCCAGCAGCCCACCGGGGGGTTTCGCTAACTATGGCTACACCTTC. It translates to CASSPPGGFANYGYTF. V gene TRBV7-9 combines with J gene TRBJ1-2; tentative D call: TRBD1 (5 bases). The CDR3 extends over 16 amino acids. CDR1 is SEHNR and CDR2 is FQNEAQ in the germline V gene (reference sequence). The germline V and J ends were trimmed by 5 bases and 0 bases, with 16 bases remaining between them.

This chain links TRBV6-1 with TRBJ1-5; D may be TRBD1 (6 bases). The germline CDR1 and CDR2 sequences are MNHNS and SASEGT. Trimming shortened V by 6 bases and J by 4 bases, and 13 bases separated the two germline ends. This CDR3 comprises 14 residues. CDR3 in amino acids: CASRPGQLNQPQHF. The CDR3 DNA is TGTGCCAGCAGACCGGGACAACTAAATCAGCCCCAGCATTTT.

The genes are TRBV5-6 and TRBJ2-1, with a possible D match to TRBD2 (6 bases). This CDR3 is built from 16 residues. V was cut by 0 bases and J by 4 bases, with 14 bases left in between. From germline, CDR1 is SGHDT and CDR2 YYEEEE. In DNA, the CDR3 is TGTGCCAGCAGCTTGGTAAGGAGGGGAAAGTACAATGAGCAGTTCTTC. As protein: CASSLVRRGKYNEQFF.

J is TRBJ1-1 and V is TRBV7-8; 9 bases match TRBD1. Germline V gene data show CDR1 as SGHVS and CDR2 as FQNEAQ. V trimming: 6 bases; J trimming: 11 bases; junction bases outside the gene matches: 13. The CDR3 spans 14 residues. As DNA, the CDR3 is TGTGCCAGCAGAGGTTACGCGGGGACAGGGAATGCTTTCTTT. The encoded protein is CASRGYAGTGNAFF.

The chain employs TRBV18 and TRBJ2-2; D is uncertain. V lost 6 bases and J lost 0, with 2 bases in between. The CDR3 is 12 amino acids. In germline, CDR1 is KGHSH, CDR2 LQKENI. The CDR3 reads CASSSNTGELFF. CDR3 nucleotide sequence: TGTGCCAGCTCCTCGAACACCGGGGAGCTGTTTTTT.

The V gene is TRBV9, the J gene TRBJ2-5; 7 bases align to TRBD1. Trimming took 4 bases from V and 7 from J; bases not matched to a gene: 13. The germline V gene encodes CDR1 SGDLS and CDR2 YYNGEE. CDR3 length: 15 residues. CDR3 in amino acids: CASSSSRGSGWTQYF. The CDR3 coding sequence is TGTGCCAGCAGCTCCTCCAGGGGGAGTGGGTGGACCCAGTACTTC.

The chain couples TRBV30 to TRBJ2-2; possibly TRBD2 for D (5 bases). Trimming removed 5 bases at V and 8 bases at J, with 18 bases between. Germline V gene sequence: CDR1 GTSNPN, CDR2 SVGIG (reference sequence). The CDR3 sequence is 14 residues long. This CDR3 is CAWAGLSTGGELFF. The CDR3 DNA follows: TGTGCCTGGGCGGGCCTATCAACGGGAGGGGAGCTGTTTTTT.

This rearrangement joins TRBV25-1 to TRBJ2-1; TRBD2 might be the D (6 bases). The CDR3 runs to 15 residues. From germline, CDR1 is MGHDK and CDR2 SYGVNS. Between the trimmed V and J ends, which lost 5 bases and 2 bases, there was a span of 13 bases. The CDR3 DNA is TGTGCCAGCAGTAAACTAGCCTCGGCCTACAATGAGCAGTTCTTC. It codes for CASSKLASAYNEQFF.

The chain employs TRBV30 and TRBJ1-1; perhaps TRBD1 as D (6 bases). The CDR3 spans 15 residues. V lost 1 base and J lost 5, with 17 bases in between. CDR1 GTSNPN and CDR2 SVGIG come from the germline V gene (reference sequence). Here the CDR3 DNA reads TGTGCCTGGAGTGAATCCGGGACACAAGGGACTGAAGCTTTCTTT. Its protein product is CAWSESGTQGTEAFF.

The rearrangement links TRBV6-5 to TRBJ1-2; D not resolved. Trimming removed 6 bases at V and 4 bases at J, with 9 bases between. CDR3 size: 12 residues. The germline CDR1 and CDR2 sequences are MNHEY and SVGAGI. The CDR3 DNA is TGTGCCAGCAGCCCCGGTTTCTATGGCTACACCTTC. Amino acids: CASSPGFYGYTF.

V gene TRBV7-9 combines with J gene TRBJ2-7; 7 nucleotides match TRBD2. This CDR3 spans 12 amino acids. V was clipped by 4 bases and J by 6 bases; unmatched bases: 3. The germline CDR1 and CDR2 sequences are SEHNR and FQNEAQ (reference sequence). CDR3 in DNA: TGTGCCAGCAGCTCTTTAGCGGGCGAGCAGTACTTC. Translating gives CASSSLAGEQYF.

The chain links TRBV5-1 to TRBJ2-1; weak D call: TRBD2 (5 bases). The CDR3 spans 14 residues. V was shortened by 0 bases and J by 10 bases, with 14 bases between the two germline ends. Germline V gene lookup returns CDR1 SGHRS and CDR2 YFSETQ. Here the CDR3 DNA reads TGCGCCAGCAGCTTGGGGACTTCCCCCGAAGAGCAGTTCTTC. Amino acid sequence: CASSLGTSPEEQFF.

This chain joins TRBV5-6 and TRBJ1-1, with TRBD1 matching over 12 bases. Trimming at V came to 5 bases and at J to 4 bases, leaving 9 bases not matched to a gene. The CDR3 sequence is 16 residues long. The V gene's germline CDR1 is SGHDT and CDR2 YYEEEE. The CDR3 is CASSILPGQGATEAFF. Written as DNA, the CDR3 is TGTGCCAGCAGTATATTGCCGGGACAGGGGGCCACTGAAGCTTTCTTT.

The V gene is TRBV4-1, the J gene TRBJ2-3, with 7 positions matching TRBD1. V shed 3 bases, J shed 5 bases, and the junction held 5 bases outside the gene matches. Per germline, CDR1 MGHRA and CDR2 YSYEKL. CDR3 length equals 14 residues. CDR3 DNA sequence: TGCGCCAGCAGCCAGACAGGGTTGAAAGATACGCAGTATTTT. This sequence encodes CASSQTGLKDTQYF.

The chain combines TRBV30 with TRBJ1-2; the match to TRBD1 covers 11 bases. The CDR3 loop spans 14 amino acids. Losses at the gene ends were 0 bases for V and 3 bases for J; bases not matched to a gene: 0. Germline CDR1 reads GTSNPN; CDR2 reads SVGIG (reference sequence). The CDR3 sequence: CAWSVGQGDYGYTF. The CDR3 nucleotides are TGTGCCTGGAGTGTGGGACAGGGGGACTATGGCTACACCTTC.

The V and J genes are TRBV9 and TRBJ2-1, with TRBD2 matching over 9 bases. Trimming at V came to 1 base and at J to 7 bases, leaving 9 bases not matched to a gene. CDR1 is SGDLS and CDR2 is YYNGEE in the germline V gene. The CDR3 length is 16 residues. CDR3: CASSVSSGRMGNEQFF. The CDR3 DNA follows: TGTGCCAGCAGCGTATCCAGCGGGAGGATGGGAAATGAGCAGTTCTTC.

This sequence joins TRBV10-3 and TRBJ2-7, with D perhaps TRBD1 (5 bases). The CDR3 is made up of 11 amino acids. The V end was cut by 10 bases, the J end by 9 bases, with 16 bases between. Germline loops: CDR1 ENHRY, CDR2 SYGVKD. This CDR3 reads CATKSMGRQYF. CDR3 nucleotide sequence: TGTGCCACCAAGTCGATGGGGCGGCAGTACTTC.

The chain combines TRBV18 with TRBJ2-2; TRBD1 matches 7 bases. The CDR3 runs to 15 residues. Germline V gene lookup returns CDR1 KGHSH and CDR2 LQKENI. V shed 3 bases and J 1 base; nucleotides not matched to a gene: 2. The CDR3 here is CASSPDRVNTGELFF. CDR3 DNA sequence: TGTGCCAGCTCACCCGACAGGGTGAACACCGGGGAGCTGTTTTTT.

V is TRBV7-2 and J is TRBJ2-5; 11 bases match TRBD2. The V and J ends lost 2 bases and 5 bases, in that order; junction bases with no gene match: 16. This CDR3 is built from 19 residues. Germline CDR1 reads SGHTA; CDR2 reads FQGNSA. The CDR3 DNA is TGTGCCAGCAGCTTAAGTTTTCGCGGAACTAGCGGGAGTGGGGAGACCCAGTACTTC. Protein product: CASSLSFRGTSGSGETQYF.

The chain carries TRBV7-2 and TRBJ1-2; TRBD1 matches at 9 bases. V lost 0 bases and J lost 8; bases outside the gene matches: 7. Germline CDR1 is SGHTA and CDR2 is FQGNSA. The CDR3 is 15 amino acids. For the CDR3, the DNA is TGTGCCAGCAGCTTAGCTATCCACAGGGGGCAAGGCTACACCTTC. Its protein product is CASSLAIHRGQGYTF.